The 16 T cell receptor beta chains given below trace back to one sample, sequenced in a study of beta chain features in type 1 diabetes. Reverse transcribing all isolated RNA meant expressed TCRB transcripts were sequenced. Produced via immunoSEQ multiplex PCR; TCRdb's table is partial and in-frame only. The table includes roughly 250,000 clones, around 68% detected once. The sequenced sample consisted of naive CD4+ T cells from blood. Receptors originate from a man aged 25-45 years in good health.

This clone was detected once. The J gene is TRBJ2-3, the V gene TRBV5-4; 10 bases agree with TRBD2. Germline assignment: CDR1 SGHNT and CDR2 YYREEE (reference sequence). V lost 7 bases, J lost 4 bases, and 12 bases stayed unmatched. This CDR3 is built from 16 residues. The CDR3 loop is CASFLRVAGGADTQYF. CDR3 nucleotide sequence: TGTGCCAGCTTCCTCCGCGTAGCGGGGGGAGCAGATACGCAGTATTTT.

The genes are TRBV7-9 and TRBJ2-7, with TRBD1 identical over 7 bases. Germline V lookup: CDR1 SEHNR, CDR2 FQNEAQ (reference sequence). The CDR3 spans 14 residues. The V segment lost 5 bases and the J segment 2 bases; nucleotides outside the gene matches: 6. CDR3: CASSPRQGAYEQYF. CDR3 nucleotide sequence: TGTGCCAGCAGCCCCCGACAGGGAGCCTACGAGCAGTACTTC.

The chain links TRBV29-1 to TRBJ1-2, with D unclear. The germline V and J ends were trimmed by 0 bases and 7 bases, with 9 bases remaining between them. There are 12 residues in the CDR3. The germline V gene has CDR1 SQVTM and CDR2 ANQGSEA. The CDR3 nucleotides read TGCAGCGTTGAAGATCTTAAGGGTGGCTACACCTTC. Encoded protein: CSVEDLKGGYTF.

This chain uses TRBV30 with TRBJ2-3, with TRBD1 matching over 8 bases. The CDR3 is made up of 14 amino acids. With V trimmed by 0 bases and J by 7 bases, 6 bases remained unmatched. Germline CDR1 and CDR2: GTSNPN and SVGIG (reference sequence). CDR3: CAWSVPQGVYTQYF. Here the CDR3 DNA reads TGTGCCTGGAGTGTACCACAGGGGGTCTATACGCAGTATTTT.

The CDR3 sequence: CASSQEWGRPSTDTQYF. DNA of the CDR3: TGTGCCAGCAGCCAAGAGTGGGGGAGACCTAGCACAGATACGCAGTATTTT. This sequence joins TRBV14 and TRBJ2-3; perhaps D is TRBD1 or TRBD2 (5 bases each). Looked up from germline, CDR1 is SGHDN and CDR2 is FVKESK. Trimming removed 0 bases at V and 0 bases at J, with 13 bases between. The CDR3 extends over 17 amino acids.

The rearrangement links TRBV5-4 to TRBJ2-3, with D uncertain. CDR1 and CDR2 from the germline V gene are SGHNT and YYREEE (reference sequence). This CDR3 has 12 amino acids. Trimming left V 3 bases short and J 5 bases short, with 7 bases between. The CDR3 region has the DNA TGTGCCAGCAGCTCCACGGGAGATACGCAGTATTTT. Amino acid sequence: CASSSTGDTQYF.

The chain recombines TRBV2 with TRBJ2-7; D is ambiguous. V was cut by 3 bases and J by 0 bases, with 9 bases left in between. The CDR3 loop spans 14 amino acids. Germline CDR1 is SNHLY and CDR2 is FYNNEI. CDR3 DNA: TGTGCCAGCAGTGAGGACGGCCGCTCCTACGAGCAGTACTTC. Protein product: CASSEDGRSYEQYF.

This chain connects TRBV7-8 to TRBJ2-1, with D perhaps matching TRBD2 (6 bases). The CDR3 loop spans 15 amino acids. V was pared by 0 bases and J by 4 bases, with 10 bases between. Looked up from germline, CDR1 is SGHVS and CDR2 is FQNEAQ. In nucleotides, the CDR3 is TGTGCCAGCAGCTTAGCCGGGGCGGGGTACAATGAGCAGTTCTTC. Amino acid sequence: CASSLAGAGYNEQFF.

The chain carries TRBV7-2 and TRBJ2-7; 9 nucleotides agree with TRBD1. V shed 5 bases, J shed 0 bases, and the junction held 8 bases outside the gene matches. The V gene's germline CDR1 is SGHTA and CDR2 FQGNSA. This CDR3 region has 16 residues. CDR3 sequence reads: CASSPLGTGNSYEQYF. The CDR3 DNA reads TGTGCCAGCAGCCCATTAGGGACAGGGAACTCCTACGAGCAGTACTTC.

In this sample, this clone turned up a few times. The chain links TRBV10-3 to TRBJ2-6; a possible D gene is TRBD2 (5 bases). From germline, CDR1 is ENHRY and CDR2 SYGVKD. Trimming shortened V by 2 bases and J by 17 bases, and 10 bases separated the two germline ends. CDR3 size: 11 residues. CDR3 amino acids: CAISEVEGLTF. In nucleotides, the CDR3 is TGTGCCATCAGTGAGGTCGAGGGCTTGACTTTC.

V usage is TRBV5-1 and J usage is TRBJ2-5; the match to TRBD2 covers 13 bases. This CDR3 is built from 15 residues. The V gene's germline CDR1 is SGHRS and CDR2 YFSETQ. V shed 4 bases and J 3 bases; nucleotides not matched to a gene: 3. This CDR3 is CASSTGTSGKETQYF. Written as DNA, the CDR3 is TGCGCCAGCAGCACCGGGACTAGCGGGAAAGAGACCCAGTACTTC.

The gene calls are TRBV7-9 and TRBJ2-6, with unresolved D. Deletions cut 8 bases from V and 3 bases from J, with 5 bases between. This CDR3 has 12 amino acids. Germline lookup yields CDR1 SEHNR and CDR2 FQNEAQ (reference sequence). The CDR3 bases are TGTGCCAGCGCCCATGGGGCCAACGTCCTGACTTTC. Its translation: CASAHGANVLTF.

CDR3 DNA sequence: TGCAGCGGCACCAGGGGAGGGAACACTGAAGCTTTCTTT. It is translated as CSGTRGGNTEAFF. The chain joins TRBV29-1 to TRBJ1-1, with D perhaps TRBD1 (6 bases). The CDR3 is 13 amino acids. CDR1 and CDR2 from the germline V gene are SQVTM and ANQGSEA. Trimming stripped 7 bases from V and 1 base from J, with 13 bases between.

V usage is TRBV9 and J usage is TRBJ1-1; the match to TRBD1 covers 7 bases. This CDR3 is built from 16 residues. V shed 2 bases and J 3 bases; nucleotides not matched to a gene: 10. The germline gives CDR1 SGDLS, CDR2 YYNGEE. The CDR3 loop is CASSVEKTGLYTEAFF. CDR3 sequence (DNA): TGTGCCAGCAGCGTGGAAAAGACAGGGTTGTACACTGAAGCTTTCTTT.

The V call is TRBV4-1, the J call TRBJ1-2; 8 bases are a match to TRBD1. Germline lookup yields CDR1 MGHRA and CDR2 YSYEKL. V lost 3 bases and J lost 3; bases outside the gene matches: 6. This CDR3 is 15 amino acids long. In DNA, the CDR3 is TGCGCCAGCAGCCATCCACAGGGGGGAGACTATGGCTACACCTTC. Protein: CASSHPQGGDYGYTF.

In its sample, this clone was seen once. This chain joins TRBV9 and TRBJ2-5, with D possibly matching TRBD1 (6 bases). Germline CDR1 SGDLS, CDR2 YYNGEE. This CDR3 has 14 amino acids. The V end lost 7 bases, the J end lost 5 bases, and 18 bases lay between the germline ends. The CDR3 loop is CASSSLGGGETQYF. The CDR3 nucleotides are TGTGCCAGCTCGTCCCTTGGGGGCGGCGAGACCCAGTACTTC.